The 27 T cell receptor beta chains reported below all come from one sample, sequenced in a study of T cell repertoires in cytomegalovirus infection. TCRdb itself ran the reads through MiXCR, one entry per CDR3 protein. Of some 700,000 distinct CDR3 sequences in the sample, under 40% were seen once. Material for sequencing was PBMCs. These receptors were taken from a human donor in good health (CMV status not recorded). Some clones in this sample may be carry-over from other donors' samples.

The chain uses TRBV2 and TRBJ2-1; 9 nucleotides agree with TRBD2. The CDR3 sequence is 14 residues long. The V segment lost 6 bases and the J segment 7 bases; nucleotides outside the gene matches: 7. Germline V lookup: CDR1 SNHLY, CDR2 FYNNEI. The CDR3 region has the DNA TGTGCCAGCAGCTTGAGCGGGAGGTGGAATGAGCAGTTCTTC. Residues: CASSLSGRWNEQFF.

This clonotype was detected only a few times. The chain uses TRBV6-1 and TRBJ2-3; TRBD1 is a possible D gene (6 bases). V lost 0 bases and J lost 10, with 11 bases in between. This CDR3 has 13 amino acids. Germline CDR1 MNHNS, CDR2 SASEGT. The CDR3 region is CASSEAVGAAQYF. In DNA, the CDR3 is TGTGCCAGCAGTGAAGCTGTGGGGGCTGCGCAGTATTTT.

This clonotype was found once. The V call is TRBV28, the J call TRBJ2-7; D tentatively fits TRBD1 or TRBD2 (5 bases each). Trimming cost V 3 bases and J 3 bases, with 12 bases left between them. Germline values: CDR1 MDHEN, CDR2 SYDVKM. CDR3 length: 14 amino acids. For the CDR3, the DNA is TGTGCCAGCAGTTTCCAGGGTACTAGCTACGAGCAGTACTTC. It codes for CASSFQGTSYEQYF.

This clonotype turned up a few times. The gene calls are TRBV30 and TRBJ2-5; D is possibly TRBD1 or TRBD2 (6 bases each). The CDR3 has 14 residues. The germline V and J ends were trimmed by 0 bases and 4 bases, with 12 bases remaining between them. Germline lookup yields CDR1 GTSNPN and CDR2 SVGIG (reference sequence). The CDR3 spells CAWSVGGKRETQYF. In nucleotides, the CDR3 is TGTGCCTGGAGTGTGGGGGGCAAGAGAGAGACCCAGTACTTC.

The rearrangement uses TRBV20-1 and TRBJ1-6; TRBD1 is a possible D gene (5 bases). Germline values: CDR1 DFQATT, CDR2 SNEGSKA (reference sequence). V dropped 6 bases and J dropped 0 bases, with 15 bases sitting between them. The CDR3 runs to 16 residues. Here the CDR3 reads CSATSGGSSYNSPLHF. For the CDR3, the DNA is TGCAGTGCCACTTCTGGGGGGAGCTCCTATAATTCACCCCTCCACTTT.

The chain recombines TRBV19 with TRBJ2-1; 9 bases agree with TRBD2. The CDR3 has 13 residues. V was clipped by 9 bases and J by 6 bases; unmatched bases: 6. Germline CDR1 reads LNHDA; CDR2 reads SQIVND (reference sequence). The CDR3 protein is CASARSGSNEQFF. The CDR3 nucleotides read TGTGCCAGCGCACGTAGCGGGAGCAATGAGCAGTTCTTC.

A remark on this clonotype: Because it lacks the conserved phenylalanine or tryptophan at the end, this CDR3 is likely a read error. The chain carries TRBV7-2 and TRBJ1-5, with D hard to call. Trimming removed 1 base from V and 3 bases from J, with 10 bases in between. The CDR3 consists of 15 residues. The germline CDR1 and CDR2 sequences are SGHTA and FQGNSA. The CDR3 sequence: CASSLGRNINQPQHL. CDR3 DNA: TGTGCCAGCAGCTTAGGACGGAATATCAATCAGCCCCAGCATTTG.

This chain connects TRBV28 to TRBJ2-7, with D unclear. Trimming removed 5 bases from V and 3 bases from J, with 14 bases in between. The CDR3 runs to 14 residues. Germline CDR1 and CDR2: MDHEN and SYDVKM. The CDR3 here is CASSHRPPIYEQYF. CDR3 in DNA: TGTGCCAGCAGTCACCGGCCACCCATCTACGAGCAGTACTTC.

The chain combines TRBV7-4 with TRBJ2-3; TRBD2 is a possible D gene (6 bases). Germline assignment: CDR1 SGHVT and CDR2 SQSDAQ. This CDR3 comprises 15 residues. The germline V and J ends were trimmed by 0 bases and 2 bases, with 9 bases remaining between them. The CDR3 nucleotides are TGTGCCAGCAGCTTAGCCCGGGGGATCACAGATACGCAGTATTTT. Its translation: CASSLARGITDTQYF.

This clonotype was seen only a few times. J is TRBJ1-5 and V is TRBV6-1, with D uncertain. Germline CDR1 MNHNS, CDR2 SASEGT. Deletions cut 6 bases from V and 2 bases from J, with 8 bases between. The CDR3 loop spans 13 amino acids. The DNA of the CDR3 is TGTGCCAGCAGCAAGGTGCGCAATCAGCCCCAGCATTTT. Its protein product is CASSKVRNQPQHF.

This clonotype occurred a few times. The V and J genes are TRBV12-3 or TRBV12-4 and TRBJ2-6; D is perhaps TRBD2 (7 bases). The V and J ends lost 5 bases and 5 bases respectively, with 16 bases between them. The CDR3 spans 16 residues. Here the CDR3 reads CASSLGGRLRANVLTF. CDR3 nucleotides: TGTGCCAGCAGTCTGGGGGGGCGCTTAAGGGCCAACGTCCTGACTTTC.

The V call is TRBV12-3 or TRBV12-4, the J call TRBJ2-2, with 9 bases aligning to TRBD1. J lost 5 bases, V lost 10 bases, and 8 bases had no gene match. This CDR3 contains 14 residues. The CDR3 loop reads CANSQGAGTGELFF. The CDR3 DNA reads as TGTGCCAACTCACAGGGGGCGGGGACCGGGGAGCTGTTTTTT.

V gene TRBV6-6 combines with J gene TRBJ1-5; unclear D gene. The CDR3 spans 12 residues. Germline CDR1 reads MNHNY; CDR2 reads SVGAGI (reference sequence). V was clipped by 10 bases and J by 0 bases, with 7 bases between them. This chain's CDR3 is CATRDSNQPQHF. Written as DNA, the CDR3 is TGTGCCACACGCGATAGCAATCAGCCCCAGCATTTT.

The rearrangement joins TRBV28 to TRBJ1-2, with D possibly TRBD1 on 6 matching bases. The V gene lost 5 bases and the J gene lost 2 bases, with 15 bases spanning the gap. The CDR3 extends over 15 amino acids. Germline V gives CDR1 MDHEN, CDR2 SYDVKM. DNA of the CDR3: TGTGCCAGCAGTAGTTACAGGGAGACGAACTATGGCTACACCTTC. Protein product: CASSSYRETNYGYTF.

The chain combines TRBV20-1 with TRBJ1-1, with unresolved D. Germline CDR1 and CDR2: DFQATT and SNEGSKA (reference sequence). The CDR3 sequence is 14 residues long. V shed 3 bases and J shed 0 bases, with 11 bases lying between them. The CDR3 protein is CSARAPVMNTEAFF. The DNA for the CDR3 is TGCAGTGCTAGGGCGCCGGTGATGAACACTGAAGCTTTCTTT.

This clonotype was seen ten or more times. V is TRBV7-8 and J is TRBJ1-5; 10 bases align to TRBD1. CDR1 is SGHVS, CDR2 FQNEAQ, per germline. The length of the CDR3 is 20 residues. J was trimmed by 0 bases and V by 5 bases; bases with no gene match: 16. CDR3 in DNA: TGTGCCAGCAGCCCTGCCTTCCGGGACAGGGGACCCCTTAGCAATCAGCCCCAGCATTTT. Residues: CASSPAFRDRGPLSNQPQHF.

The chain joins TRBV27 to TRBJ1-6; D not certain. With 5 bases removed from V and 2 bases from J, the gap between germline ends came to 10 bases. The CDR3 has 15 residues. Germline loops: CDR1 MNHEY, CDR2 SMNVEV (reference sequence). The CDR3 DNA sequence: TGTGCCAGCAGTCCCCCCCTCGCCTATAATTCACCCCTCCACTTT. Translation: CASSPPLAYNSPLHF.

This clonotype was counted many times. This rearrangement joins TRBV20-1 to TRBJ2-7; D is unresolved. This CDR3 comprises 13 residues. Germline values: CDR1 DFQATT, CDR2 SNEGSKA (reference sequence). Trimming shortened V by 3 bases and J by 0 bases, and 9 bases separated the two germline ends. CDR3 DNA: TGCAGTGCTAGGGACGGAAGCTCCTACGAGCAGTACTTC. It specifies CSARDGSSYEQYF.

CDR3 nucleotides: TGTGCCAGCAGGGGACTAGCGGGGGGCAAAAACATTCAGTACTTC. Encoded protein: CASRGLAGGKNIQYF. The chain links TRBV6-5 to TRBJ2-4, with 15 nucleotides matching TRBD2. The CDR3 sequence is 15 residues long. From germline, CDR1 is MNHEY and CDR2 SVGAGI. With V trimmed by 6 bases and J by 3 bases, 0 bases remained unmatched.

The chain is built from TRBV28 and TRBJ1-2; D gene ambiguous. Germline values: CDR1 MDHEN, CDR2 SYDVKM. This CDR3 has 13 amino acids. Trimming took off 7 bases at V and 4 bases at J, with 13 bases between the two ends. In nucleotides, the CDR3 is TGTGCCAGCACCGGGAAGAGGTTCTATGGCTACACCTTC. It codes for CASTGKRFYGYTF.

This clonotype was picked up many times. The genes are TRBV7-2 and TRBJ2-7, with 12 bases lining up with TRBD1. Losses at the gene ends were 5 bases for V and 13 bases for J; bases not matched to a gene: 6. CDR3 length: 12 amino acids. Germline CDR1 reads SGHTA; CDR2 reads FQGNSA. CDR3: CASSQSGTGGYF. The CDR3 DNA follows: TGTGCCAGCAGCCAATCCGGGACAGGGGGCTACTTC.

This clonotype appeared a few times. The gene calls are TRBV11-2 and TRBJ2-7; 8 nucleotides line up with TRBD1. Germline V gives CDR1 SGHAT, CDR2 FQNNGV. This CDR3 comprises 14 residues. V lost 3 bases to trimming and J lost 5 bases; unmatched junction nucleotides: 6. The chain's CDR3 is CASSFQGAKNEQYF. The CDR3 nucleotides are TGTGCCAGCAGCTTCCAGGGGGCGAAGAACGAGCAGTACTTC.

There are a few counts of this clonotype. This rearrangement joins TRBV4-1 to TRBJ2-7, with 7 positions matching TRBD2. The CDR3 loop spans 17 amino acids. CDR1 and CDR2 (germline): MGHRA, YSYEKL. After removal of 0 bases from V and 2 bases from J, the junction contained 10 bases not matched to a gene. This chain's CDR3 is CASSQDLTGGWAYEQYF. CDR3 bases: TGCGCCAGCAGCCAAGATTTAACGGGAGGTTGGGCCTACGAGCAGTACTTC.

This clonotype was detected a few times. J is TRBJ2-7 and V is TRBV7-6; possibly TRBD1 for D (5 bases). V was pared by 4 bases and J by 1 base, with 17 bases between. Germline values: CDR1 SGHVS, CDR2 FNYEAQ. This CDR3 region has 16 residues. The CDR3 coding sequence is TGTGCCAGCAGCTCCCCAATAGGGGCCGGTTCCTACGAGCAGTACTTC. Translation: CASSSPIGAGSYEQYF.

The rearrangement links TRBV7-6 to TRBJ2-5; 12 bases are a match to TRBD2. Germline assignment: CDR1 SGHVS and CDR2 FNYEAQ. The CDR3 extends over 16 amino acids. After removal of 5 bases from V and 5 bases from J, the junction contained 9 bases not matched to a gene. The CDR3 nucleotides are TGTGCCAGCAGCCCGTCTAGCGGGAGGGCCCGGGAGACCCAGTACTTC. Protein sequence: CASSPSSGRARETQYF.

V usage is TRBV5-1 and J usage is TRBJ1-1; tentative D call: TRBD1 (6 bases). The V end was cut by 3 bases, the J end by 7 bases, with 16 bases between. The germline V gene encodes CDR1 SGHRS and CDR2 YFSETQ. There are 14 residues in the CDR3. CDR3 bases: TGCGCCAGCAGCTCGACGTGGGGGGCCGGTGAAGCTTTCTTT. Translating gives CASSSTWGAGEAFF.

This clonotype was detected only a few times. The gene calls are TRBV19 and TRBJ1-2; 12 bases match TRBD1. This CDR3 is built from 16 residues. Germline V gene data show CDR1 as LNHDA and CDR2 as SQIVND (reference sequence). After removal of 5 bases from V and 4 bases from J, the junction contained 8 bases not matched to a gene. The DNA for the CDR3 is TGTGCCAGTAGTTCCCGGGACAGGGGGCTCGGCTATGGCTACACCTTC. This gives the protein CASSSRDRGLGYGYTF.